This T cell receptor beta chain was identified during a study of radiotherapy plus CTLA-4 blockade in lung cancer. At the level of the study: For 18% of patients, objective responses occurred, and approximately 33% had disease control. Whole-study findings and limits: TCR clones originating in tumors grew in number in blood after radiotherapy plus ipilimumab. With interferon-beta, early dynamics of blood T cell clones were reported to best predict response.

This clone was seen just once. Antigen unknown. Germline V lookup: CDR1 SGHNT, CDR2 YYREEE (reference sequence). This CDR3 comprises 14 residues. The V end lost 0 bases, the J end lost 1 base, and 7 bases lay between the germline ends. Ipilimumab CTLA-4 blockade and focal radiation were given to patients with chemo-refractory metastatic non-small-cell lung cancer. Libraries were prepared by immunoSEQ multiplex PCR; TCRdb keeps only in-frame clonotypes and omits some of them. The table has tens of thousands of clones, 86% seen once. The specimen was peripheral blood, collected from a patient treated with radiotherapy plus ipilimumab. V and J are TRBV5-4 and TRBJ2-5; D unresolved. This TCR derives from a human donor with non-small cell lung cancer who had a partial response to radiotherapy plus ipilimumab. CDR3 sequence: CASSLDGLQETQYF. CDR3 sequence (DNA): TGTGCCAGCAGCTTGGACGGTCTCCAAGAGACCCAGTACTTC.